This T cell receptor (beta chain) was sequenced during a study of a mutant IDH1 vaccine in newly diagnosed glioma. Study-level information: Vaccines began 4-6 weeks after radiotherapy alone, or with temozolomide cycles. The sex distribution of treated patients was around 60% male and around 40% female, with a mean age of around 40 years.

Worth noting for this clone: What it binds is unknown.

The CDR3 spans 14 residues. With V trimmed by 1 base and J by 7 bases, 3 bases remained unmatched. Per germline, CDR1 SGHTA and CDR2 FQGNSA. Sequencing was performed with immunoSEQ multiplex PCR; in TCRdb, only in-frame clones are kept and a portion is missing. The sample lists almost 95,000 clones, approximately 89% seen once, with approximately 0.8% in the top ten. Time point: week 47, end of study. The study gave 300 ug of mutant IDH1 20-mer peptide per vaccine dose, with topical imiquimod. The source of this sequence is a woman in her forties or fifties with glioma. J is TRBJ1-2 and V is TRBV7-2, with 10 bases fitting TRBD1. This specimen consisted of PBMCs, obtained from a glioma patient whose treatment included an IDH1 peptide vaccine. The DNA of the CDR3 is TGTGCCAGCAGCTTAGGGGGGACAGGGGTTGGCTACACCTTC. It specifies CASSLGGTGVGYTF.